Sequencing of this TCR beta chain was carried out in a study of cytomegalovirus exposure and HLA in healthy donors. The PCR employed 60 Vbeta primers together with 13 Jbeta primers. Some clones are missing from TCRdb's copy, which holds only in-frame ones; the method was immunoSEQ multiplex PCR. The table records approximately 170,000 clones, 62% of them present only once. For this clone: Its antigen is unidentified.

The CDR3 has 15 amino acids. The germline V gene encodes CDR1 MNHEY and CDR2 SVGAGI. V gave up 2 bases and J gave up 3 bases, with 14 bases separating them. Notes on the study in general: Across donors, presence/absence analyses took sequencing depth to be roughly uniform. Accurate predictions that matched the HLA-A and HLA-B alleles of most subjects were reportedly made from TCR beta sequences. Researchers catalogued 160 or so TCR beta chains as cytomegalovirus-associated.

The source of this sequence is a man aged 40-50 years in good health and CMV-seronegative. Material for sequencing was PBMCs. The rearrangement joins TRBV6-5 to TRBJ2-7, with a weak D call TRBD1 (5 bases). The CDR3 sequence is CASSYRGNGHYEQYF. The CDR3 DNA reads as TGTGCCAGCAGTTACAGGGGAAACGGCCACTACGAGCAGTACTTC.